This T cell receptor (beta chain) was obtained from a study of cytomegalovirus exposure and HLA in healthy donors. On the study more broadly: Counted in an early data release were roughly 87 million unique TCRs from HLA-typed donors. Most donors, roughly 84% of over 300 genotyped, fell in the Caucasian-associated ancestry cluster. Overall study findings and caveats: Per published reports, the classifier diagnosed cytomegalovirus status with high specificity and sensitivity.

A word on this clone: The target antigen is unknown.

13 Jbeta primers and 60 Vbeta primers were used for the PCR. Data came from immunoSEQ multiplex PCR; TCRdb stores just in-frame clones and leaves some out. The table records approximately 220,000 clones, 80% to 90% of them present only once. The sequencing sample was made of PBMCs. The receptor comes from a man under 40 in good health and CMV-seronegative.

This chain's CDR3 is CASSLATSGASYEQYF. CDR3 DNA: TGCGCCAGCAGCTTGGCCACGTCAGGGGCGTCTTACGAGCAGTACTTC. This sequence joins TRBV5-1 and TRBJ2-7; tentatively, D is TRBD1 (6 bases). Trimming shortened V by 0 bases and J by 4 bases, and 17 bases separated the two germline ends. Germline CDR1 and CDR2: SGHRS and YFSETQ. The CDR3 is made up of 16 amino acids.